The 14 T cell receptor beta chains presented below share a single source sample, sequenced in a study of cytomegalovirus exposure and HLA in healthy donors. The PCR made use of 60 Vbeta and 13 Jbeta primers. Profiling relied on immunoSEQ multiplex PCR, and the TCRdb table lists in-frame clones only, not all of them. Of roughly 190,000 clones in the sample, about 13% were seen once. The specimen sequenced was PBMCs. The origin of the receptors is a man aged 45-60 years in good health and CMV-seropositive.

The J gene is TRBJ2-2, the V gene TRBV19; 7 positions match TRBD2. Germline V lookup: CDR1 LNHDA, CDR2 SQIVND (reference sequence). This CDR3 comprises 15 residues. The V gene end was trimmed by 4 bases and the J gene end by 1 base; junction bases not matched to a gene: 3. The CDR3 loop reads CASSRSGMNTGELFF. CDR3 in DNA: TGTGCCAGTAGTAGGAGCGGGATGAACACCGGGGAGCTGTTTTTT.

The table lists this clone with a few counts. The gene calls are TRBV7-9 and TRBJ1-5, with D perhaps TRBD1 (5 bases). This CDR3 spans 14 amino acids. Germline V gene data show CDR1 as SEHNR and CDR2 as FQNEAQ (reference sequence). Trimming pared 1 base from V and 4 bases from J, leaving 8 bases between. CDR3 in amino acids: CASSLGAGNQPQHF. The CDR3 nucleotides read TGTGCCAGCAGCTTAGGGGCAGGGAATCAGCCCCAGCATTTT.

This rearrangement joins TRBV2 to TRBJ2-1; a weak D match, TRBD1 (5 bases). Germline CDR1 SNHLY, CDR2 FYNNEI. V lost 8 bases, J lost 4 bases, and 12 bases lay in between. This CDR3 contains 13 residues. The chain's CDR3 is CASESRTYNEQFF. CDR3 nucleotides: TGTGCCAGCGAATCACGGACATACAATGAGCAGTTCTTC.

V is TRBV9 and J is TRBJ2-1; 10 bases are shared with TRBD2. With V trimmed by 6 bases and J by 7 bases, 7 bases remained unmatched. CDR3 length equals 14 residues. Germline CDR1 and CDR2: SGDLS and YYNGEE. In nucleotides, the CDR3 is TGTGCCAGCACGTCAGCGGGGGGGGCTAATGAGCAGTTCTTC. It codes for CASTSAGGANEQFF.

This chain joins TRBV10-3 and TRBJ2-5, with 9 bases matching TRBD1. The V and J ends lost 5 bases and 4 bases, in that order; junction bases with no gene match: 5. CDR1 and CDR2 from the germline V gene are ENHRY and SYGVKD. The CDR3 runs to 14 residues. For the CDR3, the DNA is TGTGCCATCAGTATAGGGACAGGGCTAGAGACCCAGTACTTC. Encoded protein: CAISIGTGLETQYF.

Only one count was recorded for this clone. The chain carries TRBV7-2 and TRBJ2-1, with a tentative D call TRBD2 (6 bases). From germline, CDR1 is SGHTA and CDR2 FQGNSA. The V end lost 3 bases, the J end lost 7 bases, and 10 bases lay between the germline ends. There are 13 residues in the CDR3. CDR3 nucleotide sequence: TGTGCCAGCAGCTTCGCGGGGTCGAATGAGCAGTTCTTC. Its protein product is CASSFAGSNEQFF.

This clone was counted only a few times. This sequence joins TRBV4-1 and TRBJ1-6, with D uncertain. The CDR3 is made up of 14 amino acids. CDR1 is MGHRA and CDR2 is YSYEKL in the germline V gene. The V and J ends lost 1 base and 9 bases respectively, with 10 bases between them. CDR3 coding DNA: TGCGCCAGCAGCCAAGCCTCGTTCTTTTCACCCCTCCACTTT. Translated: CASSQASFFSPLHF.

This clone occurred a few times. The rearrangement links TRBV19 to TRBJ1-2; the match to TRBD1 covers 9 bases. The CDR3 has 13 residues. Germline V gives CDR1 LNHDA, CDR2 SQIVND (reference sequence). With 4 bases clipped from V and 10 bases from J, the junction kept 7 bases outside the gene matches. For the CDR3, the DNA is TGTGCCAGTAGTAGCCGGGACAGGGAAGACTACACCTTC. Protein: CASSSRDREDYTF.

This clone was picked up a small number of times. CDR3: CSVEGQGITEAFF. The CDR3 bases are TGCAGCGTTGAAGGACAGGGGATCACTGAAGCTTTCTTT. The chain couples TRBV29-1 to TRBJ1-1, with 8 bases aligning to TRBD1. The CDR3 covers 13 residues. Germline assignment: CDR1 SQVTM and CDR2 ANQGSEA. The trim removed 1 base at V and 4 bases at J, leaving 2 bases unmatched.

This clone was found a few times. The rearrangement links TRBV30 to TRBJ1-1; the D gene is possibly TRBD1 (5 bases). Germline CDR1 reads GTSNPN; CDR2 reads SVGIG (reference sequence). Deletions cut 7 bases from V and 1 base from J, with 13 bases between. The CDR3 length is 13 residues. The CDR3 sequence is CASVGQGNTEAFF. In DNA form, the CDR3 reads TGTGCCTCGGTCGGACAAGGGAACACTGAAGCTTTCTTT.

The chain carries TRBV7-9 and TRBJ1-1; 7 bases map to TRBD1. The CDR3 contains 14 residues. V gave up 3 bases and J gave up 1 base; unmatched junction bases: 2. In germline, CDR1 is SEHNR, CDR2 FQNEAQ (reference sequence). The CDR3 loop is CASSLTGQNTEAFF. In DNA, the CDR3 is TGTGCCAGCAGCTTGACAGGGCAGAACACTGAAGCTTTCTTT. Supplemented by reference TRBV7-9 and TRBJ1-1, the full variable domain reads DTGVSQNPRHKITKRGQNVTFRCDPISEHNRLYWYRQTLGQGPEFLTYFQNEAQLEKSRLLSDRFSAERPKGSFSTLEIQRTEQGDSAMYLCASSLTGQNTEAFFGQGTRLTVV.

The chain employs TRBV6-5 and TRBJ2-1; 12 bases line up with TRBD2. The germline gives CDR1 MNHEY, CDR2 SVGAGI. The J segment lost 4 bases and the V segment lost 0 bases, leaving 1 base of the junction unmatched. This CDR3 is built from 16 residues. The CDR3 DNA sequence: TGTGCCAGCAGTTACTCGACTAGCGGGGGTTACAATGAGCAGTTCTTC. Translated: CASSYSTSGGYNEQFF.

The V gene is TRBV6-1, the J gene TRBJ1-5; no definite D call. V lost 1 base to trimming and J lost 2 bases, with 9 bases between them. Germline V gene lookup returns CDR1 MNHNS and CDR2 SASEGT. This CDR3 is built from 15 residues. Here the CDR3 reads CASSEGQRGNQPQHF. The CDR3 bases are TGTGCCAGCAGTGAAGGGCAGAGGGGCAATCAGCCCCAGCATTTT.

This clone came up a few times. V and J are TRBV19 and TRBJ2-3; 9 nucleotides line up with TRBD1. The CDR3 spans 17 residues. The ends lost 4 bases at V and 1 base at J; junction bases unmatched: 9. CDR1 and CDR2 (germline): LNHDA, SQIVND (reference sequence). The CDR3 loop is CASSTPRTGVGTDTQYF. As DNA, the CDR3 is TGTGCCAGTAGTACACCTAGGACAGGGGTCGGCACAGATACGCAGTATTTT.